These 17 T cell receptor beta chains were all obtained from the same sample, sequenced in a study of T cell changes during pregnancy in multiple sclerosis. Some clones are missing from TCRdb's copy, which holds only in-frame ones; the method was immunoSEQ multiplex PCR. The repertoire includes approximately 74,000 clones, 85% to 95% of them detected once, and approximately 2.4% sits in the top ten. The starting material was peripheral blood, obtained before pregnancy. These receptor sequences come from a female donor with multiple sclerosis, enrolled in a pregnancy study.

The V and J genes are TRBV4-2 and TRBJ1-1, with 7 bases lining up with TRBD1. The ends lost 3 bases at V and 2 bases at J; junction bases unmatched: 3. The CDR3 sequence is 14 residues long. Germline CDR1 LGHNA, CDR2 YNFKEQ. CDR3 in amino acids: CASSQGDRNTEAFF. DNA for the CDR3: TGTGCCAGCAGCCAGGGGGACAGAAACACTGAAGCTTTCTTT.

V and J are TRBV7-9 and TRBJ2-1; the match to TRBD2 covers 8 bases. The CDR3 is 14 amino acids. Germline assignment: CDR1 SEHNR and CDR2 FQNEAQ (reference sequence). J was trimmed by 7 bases and V by 7 bases; bases with no gene match: 9. CDR3 in amino acids: CASTSAGAGNEQFF. The CDR3 nucleotides read TGTGCCAGCACCTCAGCGGGGGCAGGGAATGAGCAGTTCTTC.

Concerning this clone itself: A read error may produce the germline difference seen at one junction end. CDR3: CANSAGPGLGVDEQFF. The CDR3 DNA is TGTGCCAACAGCGCGGGACCGGGACTAGGGGTGGATGAGCAGTTCTTC. J is TRBJ2-1 and V is TRBV9; 8 bases match TRBD2. The V gene's germline CDR1 is SGDLS and CDR2 YYNGEE. The CDR3 extends over 16 amino acids.

The V and J genes are TRBV14 and TRBJ2-1; D remains unclear. The CDR3 is made up of 13 amino acids. V was trimmed by 1 base and J by 9 bases, leaving 10 bases between them. Per germline, CDR1 SGHDN and CDR2 FVKESK. As DNA, the CDR3 is TGTGCCAGCAGCCAAGCGTCGTCCGTTGAGCAGTTCTTC. It yields the protein CASSQASSVEQFF.

The genes are TRBV14 and TRBJ2-1; TRBD2 agrees at 14 bases. The ends lost 4 bases at V and 10 bases at J; junction bases unmatched: 9. This CDR3 has 16 amino acids. CDR1 and CDR2 (germline): SGHDN, FVKESK. The CDR3 DNA is TGTGCCAGCAGCCGACTCGGGACTAGCGGGAGTAGCGAGCAGTTCTTC. This translates into CASSRLGTSGSSEQFF.

The chain combines TRBV28 with TRBJ1-3; D possibly corresponds to TRBD1 (6 bases). The CDR3 is made up of 16 amino acids. Deletions cut 5 bases from V and 4 bases from J, with 18 bases between. Germline CDR1 MDHEN, CDR2 SYDVKM. CDR3 coding DNA: TGTGCCAGCAGTCAGATCCAGGGGCTTGGGGGAAACACCATATATTTT. Its protein product is CASSQIQGLGGNTIYF.

J is TRBJ2-2 and V is TRBV4-2; 7 bases are shared with TRBD2. CDR3 length equals 17 residues. CDR1 LGHNA and CDR2 YNFKEQ come from the germline V gene. The trim removed 1 base at V and 0 bases at J, leaving 5 bases unmatched. The CDR3 DNA reads as TGTGCCAGCAGCCAAGTCGGGACTACTTCGAACACCGGGGAGCTGTTTTTT. Amino acid sequence: CASSQVGTTSNTGELFF.

The V and J genes are TRBV15 and TRBJ1-2; no firm D call. V lost 5 bases to trimming and J lost 7 bases, with 14 bases between them. The CDR3 is 13 residues long. From germline, CDR1 is LNHNV and CDR2 YYDKDF (reference sequence). The CDR3 DNA follows: TGTGCCACCAGCCCCCCGGAGGTTCGTGGCTACACCTTC. Its translation is CATSPPEVRGYTF.

This clone was counted once. This chain links TRBV18 with TRBJ2-1; 12 bases line up with TRBD2. Trimming cost V 4 bases and J 2 bases; bases outside gene matches: 6. There are 17 residues in the CDR3. CDR1 and CDR2 from the germline V gene are KGHSH and LQKENI. CDR3 sequence reads: CASSRERTSGTYNEQFF. CDR3 nucleotides: TGTGCCAGCTCACGAGAGAGGACTAGCGGGACCTACAATGAGCAGTTCTTC.

This chain uses TRBV30 with TRBJ1-2; 8 bases map to TRBD1. This CDR3 has 15 amino acids. V was clipped by 1 base and J by 12 bases; unmatched bases: 16. The germline CDR1 and CDR2 sequences are GTSNPN and SVGIG (reference sequence). This CDR3 is CAWSEYSIGQGGHTF. CDR3 bases: TGTGCCTGGAGTGAATACTCAATCGGACAGGGTGGACACACCTTC.

The J gene is TRBJ1-1, the V gene TRBV27, with TRBD1 matching 7 bases. V was pared by 6 bases and J by 1 base, with 2 bases of the junction left unmatched. CDR1 is MNHEY and CDR2 is SMNVEV in the germline V gene (reference sequence). The CDR3 covers 13 residues. Written as DNA, the CDR3 is TGTGCCAGCAGGGACAGGCAGAACACTGAAGCTTTCTTT. Its translation: CASRDRQNTEAFF.

The gene calls are TRBV28 and TRBJ2-7; a weak D match, TRBD1 (5 bases). The V and J ends lost 7 bases and 0 bases respectively, with 16 bases between them. This CDR3 is 15 amino acids long. The germline CDR1 and CDR2 sequences are MDHEN and SYDVKM. DNA for the CDR3: TGTGCCAGCAACAAAGGTCCGACAGTCTCCTACGAGCAGTACTTC. Its translation: CASNKGPTVSYEQYF.

This clone was detected once. The chain has TRBV28 and TRBJ2-7, with D perhaps matching TRBD2 (7 bases). Trimming took 10 bases from V and 0 from J, leaving 16 bases between them. The length of the CDR3 is 14 residues. CDR1 MDHEN and CDR2 SYDVKM come from the germline V gene. Here the CDR3 reads CAIKGDYLSYEQYF. The CDR3 DNA is TGTGCCATTAAGGGGGACTACCTCTCCTACGAGCAGTACTTC.

The chain employs TRBV5-5 and TRBJ2-5; tentative D call: TRBD1 (5 bases). Trimming removed 4 bases from V and 1 base from J, with 8 bases in between. Germline V lookup: CDR1 SGHKS, CDR2 YYEKEE (reference sequence). This CDR3 contains 13 residues. The CDR3 sequence: CASSVTVQETQYF. CDR3 coding DNA: TGTGCCAGCAGCGTGACAGTCCAAGAGACCCAGTACTTC.

This clone was found once. This chain links TRBV16 with TRBJ1-3, with 7 bases lining up with TRBD1. The CDR3 covers 15 residues. Germline-derived CDR1 and CDR2 are KGHSY and FQNENV. V lost 4 bases and J lost 4; bases outside the gene matches: 7. The CDR3, as DNA: TGTGCCAGCAGCCTCGAGACAGGGTTCGGAAACACCATATATTTT. It encodes CASSLETGFGNTIYF.

The chain couples TRBV4-1 to TRBJ2-2; D ambiguous. Trimming took 1 base from V and 2 from J, leaving 8 bases between them. The CDR3 loop spans 15 amino acids. Germline V gene data show CDR1 as MGHRA and CDR2 as YSYEKL. CDR3 sequence (DNA): TGCGCCAGCAGCCAAGGGCGACAAAACACCGGGGAGCTGTTTTTT. Translation: CASSQGRQNTGELFF.

This chain links TRBV27 with TRBJ2-7; 13 nucleotides agree with TRBD2. Trimming removed 6 bases from V and 5 bases from J; junction bases left unmatched: 4. The CDR3 runs 14 residues. CDR1 is MNHEY and CDR2 is SMNVEV in the germline V gene (reference sequence). The CDR3 DNA sequence: TGTGCCAGCAGCCTTGGACTAGCGGGAGACGAGCAGTACTTC. It translates to CASSLGLAGDEQYF.